A single sample is the source of the 27 T cell receptor beta chains below, sequenced in a study of cytomegalovirus exposure and HLA in healthy donors. Primers included in the PCR were 60 Vbeta and 13 Jbeta primers. Here immunoSEQ multiplex PCR was the method, and the copy in TCRdb shows in-frame clones only, minus some. This sample has under 200,000 clones, with around 67% found just once. Sequencing input: PBMCs. These receptor sequences come from a woman aged 18-29 years in good health and CMV-seropositive.

CDR3 protein: CASTPRDSSRGTEAFF. CDR3 DNA: TGCGCCAGCACCCCACGGGACTCCTCAAGGGGCACTGAAGCTTTCTTT. This chain joins TRBV5-1 and TRBJ1-1; the D gene is possibly TRBD1 (5 bases). CDR3 length equals 16 residues. The V end lost 6 bases, the J end lost 4 bases, and 22 bases lay between the germline ends. Germline-derived CDR1 and CDR2 are SGHRS and YFSETQ. The entire variable domain, with the rest obtained from reference TRBV5-1 and TRBJ1-1, is as follows: KAGVTQTPRYLIKTRGQQVTLSCSPISGHRSVSWYQQTPGQGLQFLFEYFSETQRNKGNFPGRFSGRQFSNSRSEMNVSTLELGDSALYLCASTPRDSSRGTEAFFGQGTRLTVV.

The table lists this clone with a count of one. The chain recombines TRBV2 with TRBJ1-5, with a weak D call TRBD1 (5 bases). Germline CDR1 and CDR2: SNHLY and FYNNEI. Trimming cost V 6 bases and J 4 bases, with 10 bases left between them. CDR3 length: 13 residues. The CDR3 region is CASRSRQNQPQHF. Here the CDR3 DNA reads TGTGCCAGCAGATCAAGACAGAATCAGCCCCAGCATTTT. Together with reference TRBV2 and TRBJ1-5, the CDR3 gives the full variable domain: EPEVTQTPSHQVTQMGQEVILRCVPISNHLYFYWYRQILGQKVEFLVSFYNNEISEKSEIFDDQFSVERPDGSNFTLKIRSTKLEDSAMYFCASRSRQNQPQHFGDGTRLSIL.

This clone was seen just once. The chain employs TRBV30 and TRBJ1-1; D is possibly TRBD1 (5 bases). The germline V and J ends were trimmed by 2 bases and 6 bases, with 10 bases remaining between them. The CDR3 covers 12 residues. Looked up from germline, CDR1 is GTSNPN and CDR2 is SVGIG (reference sequence). The chain's CDR3 is CAWSIGGSEAFF. CDR3 bases: TGTGCCTGGAGTATCGGGGGTTCTGAAGCTTTCTTT.

The chain uses TRBV30 and TRBJ1-5, with 7 bases identical to TRBD1. The CDR3 has 14 amino acids. The ends lost 3 bases at V and 3 bases at J; junction bases unmatched: 5. Germline CDR1 GTSNPN, CDR2 SVGIG (reference sequence). CDR3 sequence (DNA): TGTGCCTGGAGCCCGACAGGGCTCAATCAGCCCCAGCATTTT. Amino acid sequence: CAWSPTGLNQPQHF.

This rearrangement joins TRBV16 to TRBJ1-1, with D perhaps TRBD1 (5 bases). The germline V gene has CDR1 KGHSY and CDR2 FQNENV. CDR3 length equals 14 residues. Trimming took off 0 bases at V and 9 bases at J, with 14 bases between the two ends. The CDR3 sequence is CASSQSVGVEKAFF. The CDR3 DNA reads TGTGCCAGCAGCCAATCAGTAGGGGTCGAAAAAGCTTTCTTT.

V and J are TRBV5-4 and TRBJ2-2; D gene unclear. The germline V gene encodes CDR1 SGHNT and CDR2 YYREEE (reference sequence). The V end lost 1 base, the J end lost 8 bases, and 3 bases lay between the germline ends. The CDR3 length is 11 residues. In DNA form, the CDR3 reads TGTGCCAGCAGCTTGTTAGGGGAGCTGTTTTTT. Translation: CASSLLGELFF.

The rearrangement links TRBV9 to TRBJ1-2; D call uncertain. The germline V gene has CDR1 SGDLS and CDR2 YYNGEE. This CDR3 has 14 amino acids. V shed 4 bases and J shed 6 bases, with 16 bases lying between them. The CDR3 coding sequence is TGTGCCAGCAGCCCCGTATTGGCCCGAAATGGCTACACCTTC. Protein: CASSPVLARNGYTF.

This clone was picked up a small number of times. This sequence joins TRBV5-1 and TRBJ1-3; no definite D call. Trimming stripped 5 bases from V and 12 bases from J, with 12 bases between. Per germline, CDR1 SGHRS and CDR2 YFSETQ. The CDR3 contains 11 residues. CDR3 nucleotides: TGCGCCAGCAGAGATAGACACATCATATATTTT. Translating it yields CASRDRHIIYF.

This chain links TRBV4-2 with TRBJ1-2; D uncertain. CDR1 and CDR2 (germline): LGHNA, YNFKEQ. There are 16 residues in the CDR3. V was shortened by 1 base and J by 1 base, with 13 bases between the two germline ends. CDR3 in amino acids: CASSQVSGEYNYGYTF. In nucleotides, the CDR3 is TGTGCCAGCAGCCAAGTTTCCGGAGAATATAACTATGGCTACACCTTC.

The rearrangement links TRBV27 to TRBJ2-7; tentative D call: TRBD2 (6 bases). This CDR3 has 16 residues. The germline V and J ends were trimmed by 0 bases and 3 bases, with 15 bases remaining between them. The germline gives CDR1 MNHEY, CDR2 SMNVEV (reference sequence). DNA of the CDR3: TGTGCCAGCAGTTTATCCGTAGGGGACTCAGGCTACGAGCAGTACTTC. It codes for CASSLSVGDSGYEQYF.

The chain employs TRBV4-1 and TRBJ2-3; TRBD2 matches 7 bases. CDR1 is MGHRA and CDR2 is YSYEKL in the germline V gene. This CDR3 comprises 14 residues. With 8 bases clipped from V and 3 bases from J, the junction kept 8 bases outside the gene matches. The CDR3 reads CASRGGPGTDTQYF. CDR3 coding DNA: TGCGCCAGCCGGGGAGGGCCGGGAACAGATACGCAGTATTTT.

The chain uses TRBV5-6 and TRBJ2-2; no clear D gene. Germline V gene lookup returns CDR1 SGHDT and CDR2 YYEEEE. The CDR3 loop spans 12 amino acids. V lost 4 bases, J lost 1 base, and 2 bases lay in between. DNA for the CDR3: TGTGCCAGCAGCCGGAACACCGGGGAGCTGTTTTTT. As protein: CASSRNTGELFF.

This sequence joins TRBV6-5 and TRBJ2-3, with D possibly TRBD1 on 7 matching bases. Germline loops: CDR1 MNHEY, CDR2 SVGAGI. V shed 5 bases and J shed 0 bases, with 12 bases lying between them. CDR3 length equals 15 residues. As DNA, the CDR3 is TGTGCCAGCAGTCCCAGGGGGGTCAGCACAGATACGCAGTATTTT. Protein: CASSPRGVSTDTQYF.

This clone was detected only a few times. V gene TRBV12-2 combines with J gene TRBJ2-3; TRBD1, as called in the table, went unchecked against the DNA. TRBV12-2 represents a pseudogene. The length of the CDR3 is 15 residues. The CDR3 protein is CASRLVKGSTDTQYF. CDR3 nucleotides: TGTGCAAGTCGCTTAGTGAAGGGGAGCACAGATACGCAGTATTTT.

The chain has TRBV27 and TRBJ2-4, with TRBD1 matching 9 bases. The CDR3 is made up of 14 amino acids. Looked up from germline, CDR1 is MNHEY and CDR2 is SMNVEV (reference sequence). V gave up 2 bases and J gave up 11 bases; unmatched junction bases: 7. CDR3 sequence: CASSLRQGVRVQYF. For the CDR3, the DNA is TGTGCCAGCAGTTTAAGACAGGGGGTGAGGGTTCAGTACTTC.

V is TRBV6-1 and J is TRBJ2-3; 11 bases agree with TRBD2. J was trimmed by 5 bases and V by 4 bases; bases with no gene match: 14. The germline V gene encodes CDR1 MNHNS and CDR2 SASEGT. The CDR3 loop spans 18 amino acids. In DNA form, the CDR3 reads TGTGCCAGCAGTGGTCTAGCGGGGGGCCCCCTTTTAAGAGATACGCAGTATTTT. Translating it yields CASSGLAGGPLLRDTQYF.

This chain connects TRBV6-6 to TRBJ1-2, with TRBD1 identical over 7 bases. There are 15 residues in the CDR3. Per germline, CDR1 MNHNY and CDR2 SVGAGI (reference sequence). After removal of 8 bases from V and 6 bases from J, the junction contained 15 bases not matched to a gene. As DNA, the CDR3 is TGTGCCAGCTACCAGCTGGGACAGTCACCCGATGGCTACACCTTC. It specifies CASYQLGQSPDGYTF.

V and J are TRBV7-3 and TRBJ2-1, with 12 bases identical to TRBD1. From germline, CDR1 is SGHTA and CDR2 FQGTGA. V dropped 1 base and J dropped 6; count of bases not matched to a gene: 7. The CDR3 totals 17 residues. Written as DNA, the CDR3 is TGTGCCAGCAGCTTAATTCCCGGGACAGGGGGCCCCAATGAGCAGTTCTTC. It is translated as CASSLIPGTGGPNEQFF.

This clone was counted only a few times. CDR3 residues: CASSVVQANYGYTF. CDR3 in DNA: TGTGCCAGCAGTGTTGTACAGGCTAACTATGGCTACACCTTC. The genes are TRBV6-1 and TRBJ1-2, with a tentative D call TRBD1 (5 bases). Germline V lookup: CDR1 MNHNS, CDR2 SASEGT. The CDR3 is made up of 14 amino acids. V gave up 4 bases and J gave up 0 bases, with 9 bases separating them.

This clone was observed a handful of times. This CDR3 reads CASSSGQGAYYEQYF. As DNA, the CDR3 is TGTGCCAGTAGCAGCGGACAGGGGGCATACTACGAGCAGTACTTC. The rearrangement links TRBV19 to TRBJ2-7; 11 bases fit TRBD1. This CDR3 contains 15 residues. Germline V gene sequence: CDR1 LNHDA, CDR2 SQIVND (reference sequence). J lost 3 bases, V lost 6 bases, and 7 bases had no gene match.

The rearrangement uses TRBV19 and TRBJ1-5, with a tentative D call TRBD1 (6 bases). Trimming took off 0 bases at V and 4 bases at J, with 13 bases between the two ends. The CDR3 totals 16 residues. Germline CDR1 and CDR2: LNHDA and SQIVND (reference sequence). For the CDR3, the DNA is TGTGCCAGTAGTATAGAGCCACAGGGTAATAATCAGCCCCAGCATTTT. It specifies CASSIEPQGNNQPQHF.

V gene TRBV2 combines with J gene TRBJ2-4; 7 positions match TRBD1. The CDR3 is 12 residues long. Per the germline V gene, CDR1 is SNHLY and CDR2 is FYNNEI. V lost 4 bases, J lost 7 bases, and 1 base stayed unmatched. CDR3 amino acids: CASSAQGNIQYF. The CDR3 DNA is TGTGCCAGCAGTGCACAGGGGAACATTCAGTACTTC.

This clone showed up just a few times. The chain has TRBV11-3 and TRBJ2-1; TRBD2 agrees at 9 bases. V gave up 5 bases and J gave up 4 bases; unmatched junction bases: 6. This CDR3 has 15 residues. Germline CDR1 SGHNT, CDR2 YENEEA. The CDR3 loop reads CASSVRTSEYNEQFF. In DNA, the CDR3 is TGTGCCAGCAGCGTAAGGACTAGCGAGTACAATGAGCAGTTCTTC. Full variable domain (remainder filled in from reference TRBV11-3 and TRBJ2-1): EAGVVQSPRYKIIEKKQPVAFWCNPISGHNTLYWYLQNLGQGPELLIRYENEEAVDDSQLPKDRFSAERLKGVDSTLKIQPAELGDSAVYLCASSVRTSEYNEQFFGPGTRLTVL.

The gene calls are TRBV10-3 and TRBJ1-1; no clear D. The CDR3 is 11 residues long. Germline V gene lookup returns CDR1 ENHRY and CDR2 SYGVKD. V dropped 0 bases and J dropped 7 bases, with 3 bases sitting between them. In nucleotides, the CDR3 is TGTGCCATCAGTGAGTCTATTGAAGCTTTCTTT. Protein product: CAISESIEAFF.

This chain connects TRBV27 to TRBJ2-1; 8 positions agree with TRBD2. The germline gives CDR1 MNHEY, CDR2 SMNVEV (reference sequence). The CDR3 totals 15 residues. The trim removed 5 bases at V and 1 base at J, leaving 4 bases unmatched. The DNA for the CDR3 is TGTGCCAGCAGTGAGCGGGAGAGATCCTACAATGAGCAGTTCTTC. Its protein is CASSERERSYNEQFF.

This clone was seen only a few times. The chain combines TRBV5-4 with TRBJ1-4; 9 bases map to TRBD1. The CDR3 loop spans 15 amino acids. The V segment lost 4 bases and the J segment 8 bases; nucleotides outside the gene matches: 9. Germline-derived CDR1 and CDR2 are SGHNT and YYREEE (reference sequence). As DNA, the CDR3 is TGTGCCAGCAGCATGGGGACAGGGTATTGGGAAAAACTGTTTTTT. It translates to CASSMGTGYWEKLFF. The full variable domain, completed using reference TRBV5-4 and TRBJ1-4, is ETGVTQSPTHLIKTRGQQVTLRCSSQSGHNTVSWYQQALGQGPQFIFQYYREEENGRGNFPPRFSGLQFPNYSSELNVNALELDDSALYLCASSMGTGYWEKLFFGSGTQLSVL.

The V call is TRBV5-1, the J call TRBJ2-2; no definite D call. This CDR3 region has 15 residues. With 0 bases removed from V and 3 bases from J, the gap between germline ends came to 9 bases. Germline V CDR1 and CDR2: SGHRS, YFSETQ. CDR3 sequence (DNA): TGCGCCAGCAGCTTGGGGTCCGGGTACACCGGGGAGCTGTTTTTT. Its protein is CASSLGSGYTGELFF.